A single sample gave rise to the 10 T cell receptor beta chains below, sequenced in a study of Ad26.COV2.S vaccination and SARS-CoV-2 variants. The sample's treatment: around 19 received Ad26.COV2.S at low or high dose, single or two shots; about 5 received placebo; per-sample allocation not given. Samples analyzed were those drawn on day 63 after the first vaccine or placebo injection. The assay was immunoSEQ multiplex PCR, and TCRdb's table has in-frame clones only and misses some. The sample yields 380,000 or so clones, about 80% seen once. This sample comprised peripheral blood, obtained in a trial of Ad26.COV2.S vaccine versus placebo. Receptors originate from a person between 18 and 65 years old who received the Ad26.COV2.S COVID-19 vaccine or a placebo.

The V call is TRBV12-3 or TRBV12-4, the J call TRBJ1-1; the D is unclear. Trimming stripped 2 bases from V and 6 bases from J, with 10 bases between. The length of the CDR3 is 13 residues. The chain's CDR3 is CASSLSRSAEAFF. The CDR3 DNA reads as TGTGCCAGCAGTTTATCGCGGAGCGCTGAAGCTTTCTTT.

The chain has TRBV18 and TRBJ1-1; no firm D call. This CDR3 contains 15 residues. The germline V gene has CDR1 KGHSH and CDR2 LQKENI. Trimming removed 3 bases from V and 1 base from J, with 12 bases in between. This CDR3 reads CASSPSGRQNTEAFF. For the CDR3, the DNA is TGTGCCAGCTCACCCTCAGGACGGCAGAACACTGAAGCTTTCTTT. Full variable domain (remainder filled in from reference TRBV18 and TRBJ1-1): NAGVMQNPRHLVRRRGQEARLRCSPMKGHSHVYWYRQLPEEGLKFMVYLQKENIIDESGMPKERFSAEFPKEGPSILRIQQVVRGDSAAYFCASSPSGRQNTEAFFGQGTRLTVV.

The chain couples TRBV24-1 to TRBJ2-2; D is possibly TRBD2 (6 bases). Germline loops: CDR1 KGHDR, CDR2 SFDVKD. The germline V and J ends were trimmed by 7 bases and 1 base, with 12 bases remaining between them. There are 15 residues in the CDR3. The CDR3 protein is CATSPAGRNTGELFF. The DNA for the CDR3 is TGTGCCACCAGCCCGGCGGGGAGGAACACCGGGGAGCTGTTTTTT.

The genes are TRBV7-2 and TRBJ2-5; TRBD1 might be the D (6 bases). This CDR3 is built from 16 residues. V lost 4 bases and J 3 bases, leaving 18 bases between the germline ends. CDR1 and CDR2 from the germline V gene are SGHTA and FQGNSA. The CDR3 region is CASSSYMQRGKETQYF. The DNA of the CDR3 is TGTGCCAGCAGCTCATACATGCAGAGGGGGAAAGAGACCCAGTACTTC.

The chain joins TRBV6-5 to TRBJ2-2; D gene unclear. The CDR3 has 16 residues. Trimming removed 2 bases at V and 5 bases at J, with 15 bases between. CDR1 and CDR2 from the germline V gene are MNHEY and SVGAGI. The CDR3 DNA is TGTGCCAGCAGTTACGAGTTTGGGTCCCCAACCGGGGAGCTGTTTTTT. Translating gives CASSYEFGSPTGELFF.

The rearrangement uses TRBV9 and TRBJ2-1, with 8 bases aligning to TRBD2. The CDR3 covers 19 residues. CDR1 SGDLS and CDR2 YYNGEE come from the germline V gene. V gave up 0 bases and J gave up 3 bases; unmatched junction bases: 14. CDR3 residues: CASSVAQPGGPLLYNEQFF. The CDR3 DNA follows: TGTGCCAGCAGCGTAGCTCAACCGGGGGGGCCTTTGCTCTACAATGAGCAGTTCTTC.

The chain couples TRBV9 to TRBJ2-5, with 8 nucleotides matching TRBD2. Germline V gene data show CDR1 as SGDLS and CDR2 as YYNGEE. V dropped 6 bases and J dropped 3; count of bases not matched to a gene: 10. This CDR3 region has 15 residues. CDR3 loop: CASTRGGTREETQYF. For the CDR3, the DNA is TGTGCCAGCACCCGCGGGGGGACTCGAGAAGAGACCCAGTACTTC.

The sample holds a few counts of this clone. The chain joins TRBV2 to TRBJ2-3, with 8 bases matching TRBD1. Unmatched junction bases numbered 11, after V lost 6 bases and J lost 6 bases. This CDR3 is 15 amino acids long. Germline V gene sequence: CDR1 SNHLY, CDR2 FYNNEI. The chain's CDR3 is CASRKESDRGDTQYF. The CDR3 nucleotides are TGTGCCAGCAGGAAAGAGAGCGACAGGGGCGATACGCAGTATTTT.

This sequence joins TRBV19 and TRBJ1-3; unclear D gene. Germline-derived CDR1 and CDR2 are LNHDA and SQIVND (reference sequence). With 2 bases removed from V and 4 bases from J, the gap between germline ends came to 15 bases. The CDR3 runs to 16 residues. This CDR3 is CASSILVGSSGNTIYF. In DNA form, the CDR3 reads TGTGCCAGTAGTATACTGGTCGGATCGTCGGGAAACACCATATATTTT.

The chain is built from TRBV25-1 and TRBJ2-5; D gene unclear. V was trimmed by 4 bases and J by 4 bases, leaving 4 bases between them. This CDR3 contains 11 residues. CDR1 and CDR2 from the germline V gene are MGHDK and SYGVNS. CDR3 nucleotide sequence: TGTGCCAGCAGTGGCAGAGAGACCCAGTACTTC. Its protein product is CASSGRETQYF.